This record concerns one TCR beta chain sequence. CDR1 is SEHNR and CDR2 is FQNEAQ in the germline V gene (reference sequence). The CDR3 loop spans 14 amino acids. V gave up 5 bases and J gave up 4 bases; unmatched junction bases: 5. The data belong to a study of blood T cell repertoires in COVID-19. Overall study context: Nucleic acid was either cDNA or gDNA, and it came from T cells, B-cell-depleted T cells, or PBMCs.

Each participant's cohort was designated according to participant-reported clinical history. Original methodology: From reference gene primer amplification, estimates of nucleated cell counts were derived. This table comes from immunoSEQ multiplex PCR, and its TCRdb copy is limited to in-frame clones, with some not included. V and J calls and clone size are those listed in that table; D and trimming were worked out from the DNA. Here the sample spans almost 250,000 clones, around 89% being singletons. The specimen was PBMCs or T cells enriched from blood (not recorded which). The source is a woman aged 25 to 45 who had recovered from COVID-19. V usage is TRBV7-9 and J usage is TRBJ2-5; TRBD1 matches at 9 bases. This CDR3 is CASSVTTGGETQYF. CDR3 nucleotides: TGTGCCAGCAGCGTCACGACAGGGGGAGAGACCCAGTACTTC.